The sequence of this T cell receptor (beta chain) was determined in a study of T cells after yellow fever vaccination. TCRdb reprocessed the 5' RACE reads via MiXCR and lists one record per CDR3 protein. The sample consists of 100,000 to 150,000 distinct CDR3 sequences, more than 7.5% of them appearing once. The CDR3 contains 16 residues. J gave up 3 bases and V 2 bases, and 5 bases lay outside the gene matches. CDR1 SGHTA and CDR2 FQGNSA come from the germline V gene. The specimen comprised CD8+ T cells sorted from PBMCs, sampled on the day of the yellow fever booster vaccination. This chain connects TRBV7-2 to TRBJ2-3, with 10 bases aligning to TRBD2. This sequence originates from a young man who received the YFV17D yellow fever vaccine. CDR3 sequence reads: CASSLSQAGGTDTQYF. The CDR3 region has the DNA TGTGCCAGCAGCTTAAGCCAAGCGGGGGGGACAGATACGCAGTATTTT.